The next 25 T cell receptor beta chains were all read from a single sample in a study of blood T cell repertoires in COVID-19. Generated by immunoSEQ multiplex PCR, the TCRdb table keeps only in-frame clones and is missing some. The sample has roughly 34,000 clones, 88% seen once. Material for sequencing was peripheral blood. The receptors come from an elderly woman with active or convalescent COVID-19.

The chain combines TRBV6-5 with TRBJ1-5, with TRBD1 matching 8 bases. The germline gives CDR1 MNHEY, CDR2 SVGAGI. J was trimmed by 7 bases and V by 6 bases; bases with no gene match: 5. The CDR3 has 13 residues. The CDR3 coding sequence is TGTGCCAGCAGACAGGGGGTTCAACAGCCCCAGCATTTT. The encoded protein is CASRQGVQQPQHF.

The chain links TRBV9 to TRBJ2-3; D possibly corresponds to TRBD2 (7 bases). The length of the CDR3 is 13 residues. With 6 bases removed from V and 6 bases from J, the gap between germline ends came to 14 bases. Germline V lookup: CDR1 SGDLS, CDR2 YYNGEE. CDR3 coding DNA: TGTGCCAGCAACGCGGGGGCGGAGGATACGCAGTATTTT. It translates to CASNAGAEDTQYF.

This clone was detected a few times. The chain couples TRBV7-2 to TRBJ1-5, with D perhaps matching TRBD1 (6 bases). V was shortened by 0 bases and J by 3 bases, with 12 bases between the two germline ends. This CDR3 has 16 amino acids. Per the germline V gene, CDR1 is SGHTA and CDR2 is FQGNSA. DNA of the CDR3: TGTGCCAGCAGCTTAGCCTCCCGGACAGCCAATCAGCCCCAGCATTTT. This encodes CASSLASRTANQPQHF.

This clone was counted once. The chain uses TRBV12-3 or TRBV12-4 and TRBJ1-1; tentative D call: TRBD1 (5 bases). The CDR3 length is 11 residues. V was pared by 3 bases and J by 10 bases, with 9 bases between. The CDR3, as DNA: TGTGCCAGCAGTTTCCAGGGTCCAGCTTTCTTT. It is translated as CASSFQGPAFF.

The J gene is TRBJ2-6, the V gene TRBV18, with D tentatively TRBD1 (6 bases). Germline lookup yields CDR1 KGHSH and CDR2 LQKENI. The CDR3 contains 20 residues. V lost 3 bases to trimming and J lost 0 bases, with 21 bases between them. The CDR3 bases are TGTGCCAGCTCACCTCGGATCCCCCAGGGGCTGAGCTCTGGGGCCAACGTCCTGACTTTC. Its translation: CASSPRIPQGLSSGANVLTF.

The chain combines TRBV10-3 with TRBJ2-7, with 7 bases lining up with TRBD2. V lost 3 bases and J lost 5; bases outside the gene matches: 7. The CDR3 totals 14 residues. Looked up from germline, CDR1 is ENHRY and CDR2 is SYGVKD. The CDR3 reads CAISDLAVINEQYF. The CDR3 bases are TGTGCCATCAGTGATCTAGCGGTGATTAACGAGCAGTACTTC.

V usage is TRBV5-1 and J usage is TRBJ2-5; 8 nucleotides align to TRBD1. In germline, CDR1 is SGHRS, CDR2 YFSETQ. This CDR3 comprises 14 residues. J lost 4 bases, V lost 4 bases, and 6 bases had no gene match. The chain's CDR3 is CASSTDRVRETQYF. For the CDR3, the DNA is TGCGCCAGCAGCACGGACAGGGTGAGAGAGACCCAGTACTTC.

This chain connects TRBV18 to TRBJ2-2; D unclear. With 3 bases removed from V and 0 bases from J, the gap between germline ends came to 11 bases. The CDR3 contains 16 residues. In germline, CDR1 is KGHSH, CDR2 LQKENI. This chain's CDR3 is CASSPPGAANTGELFF. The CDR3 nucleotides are TGTGCCAGCTCACCCCCCGGAGCCGCGAACACCGGGGAGCTGTTTTTT.

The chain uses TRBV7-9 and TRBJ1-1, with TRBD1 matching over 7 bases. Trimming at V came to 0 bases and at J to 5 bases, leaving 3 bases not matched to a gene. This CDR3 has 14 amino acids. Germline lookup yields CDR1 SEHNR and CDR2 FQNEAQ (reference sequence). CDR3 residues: CASSLAGTATEAFF. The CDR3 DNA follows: TGTGCCAGCAGCTTAGCCGGGACAGCAACTGAAGCTTTCTTT.

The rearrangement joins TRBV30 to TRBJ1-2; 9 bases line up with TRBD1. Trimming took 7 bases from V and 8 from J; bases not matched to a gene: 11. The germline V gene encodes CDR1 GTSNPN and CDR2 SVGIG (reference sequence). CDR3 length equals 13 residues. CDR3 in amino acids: CASGQGNGRGYTF. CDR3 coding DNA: TGTGCCTCGGGACAGGGAAACGGAAGGGGCTACACCTTC. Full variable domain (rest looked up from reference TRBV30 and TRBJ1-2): SQTIHQWPATLVQPVGSPLSLECTVEGTSNPNLYWYRQAAGRGLQLLFYSVGIGQISSEVPQNLSASRPQDRQFILSSKKLLLSDSGFYLCASGQGNGRGYTFGSGTRLTVV.

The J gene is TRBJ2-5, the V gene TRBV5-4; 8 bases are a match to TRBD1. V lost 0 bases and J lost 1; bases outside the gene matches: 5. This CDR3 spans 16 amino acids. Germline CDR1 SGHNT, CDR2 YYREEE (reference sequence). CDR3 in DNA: TGTGCCAGCAGCTTGGCGGACAGGGCCTCCCAAGAGACCCAGTACTTC. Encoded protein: CASSLADRASQETQYF.

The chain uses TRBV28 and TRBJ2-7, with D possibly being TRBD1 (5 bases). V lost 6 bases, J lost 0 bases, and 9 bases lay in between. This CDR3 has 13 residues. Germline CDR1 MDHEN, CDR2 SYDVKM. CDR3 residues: CASRETVSYEQYF. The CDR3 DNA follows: TGTGCCAGCAGGGAGACAGTCTCCTACGAGCAGTACTTC.

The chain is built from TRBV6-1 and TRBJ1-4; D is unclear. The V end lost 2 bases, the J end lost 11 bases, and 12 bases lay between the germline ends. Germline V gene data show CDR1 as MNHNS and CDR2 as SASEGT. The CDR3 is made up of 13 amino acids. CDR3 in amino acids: CASSEMAERKLFF. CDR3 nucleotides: TGTGCCAGCAGTGAAATGGCAGAGCGGAAACTGTTTTTT.

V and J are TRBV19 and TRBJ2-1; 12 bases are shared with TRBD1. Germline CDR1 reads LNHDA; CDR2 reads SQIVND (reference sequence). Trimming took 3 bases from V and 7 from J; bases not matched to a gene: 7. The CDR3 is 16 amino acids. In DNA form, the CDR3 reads TGTGCCAGTAGTATTTTGGGACAGGGGGCAGGTAATGAGCAGTTCTTC. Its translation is CASSILGQGAGNEQFF.

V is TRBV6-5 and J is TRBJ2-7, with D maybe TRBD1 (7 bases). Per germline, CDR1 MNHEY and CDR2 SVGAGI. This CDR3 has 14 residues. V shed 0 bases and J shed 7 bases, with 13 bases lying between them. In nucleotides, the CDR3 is TGTGCCAGCAGTTACTCGACTAGGGGGCTAGAGCAGTACTTC. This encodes CASSYSTRGLEQYF.

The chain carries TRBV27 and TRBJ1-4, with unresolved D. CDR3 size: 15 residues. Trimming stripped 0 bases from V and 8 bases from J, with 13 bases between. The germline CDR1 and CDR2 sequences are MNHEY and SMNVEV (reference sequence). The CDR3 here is CASSLSGSRGEKLFF. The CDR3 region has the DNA TGTGCCAGCAGTTTATCCGGGTCCCGTGGGGAAAAACTGTTTTTT.

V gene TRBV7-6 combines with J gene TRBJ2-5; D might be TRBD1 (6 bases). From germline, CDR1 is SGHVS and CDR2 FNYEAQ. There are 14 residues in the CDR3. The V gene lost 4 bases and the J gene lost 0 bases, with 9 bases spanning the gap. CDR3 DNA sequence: TGTGCCAGCAGCTCCGGGACAAACCAAGAGACCCAGTACTTC. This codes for CASSSGTNQETQYF.

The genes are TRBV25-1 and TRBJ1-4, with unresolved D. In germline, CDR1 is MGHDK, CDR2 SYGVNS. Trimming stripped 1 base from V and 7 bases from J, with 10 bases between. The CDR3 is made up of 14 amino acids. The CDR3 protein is CASSESGWGEKLFF. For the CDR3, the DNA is TGTGCCAGCAGTGAATCGGGGTGGGGTGAAAAACTGTTTTTT.

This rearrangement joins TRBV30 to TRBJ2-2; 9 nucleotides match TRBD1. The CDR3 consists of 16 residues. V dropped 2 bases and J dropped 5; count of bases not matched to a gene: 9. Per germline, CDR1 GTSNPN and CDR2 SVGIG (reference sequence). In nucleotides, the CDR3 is TGTGCCTGGAGTTTCCGGGACAGGGTCTTTACCGGGGAGCTGTTTTTT. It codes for CAWSFRDRVFTGELFF.

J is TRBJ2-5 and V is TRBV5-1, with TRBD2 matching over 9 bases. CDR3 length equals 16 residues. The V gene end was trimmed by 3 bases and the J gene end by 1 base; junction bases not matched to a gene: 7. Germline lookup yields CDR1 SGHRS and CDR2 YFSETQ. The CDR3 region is CASSWPGGGAQETQYF. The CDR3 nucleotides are TGCGCCAGCAGCTGGCCTGGCGGGGGGGCCCAAGAGACCCAGTACTTC.

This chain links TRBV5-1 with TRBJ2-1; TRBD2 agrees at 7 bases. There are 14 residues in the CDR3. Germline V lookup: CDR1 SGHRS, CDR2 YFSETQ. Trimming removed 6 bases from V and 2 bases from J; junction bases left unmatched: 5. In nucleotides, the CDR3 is TGCGCCAGCACGGCGGGGGAAACCTACAATGAGCAGTTCTTC. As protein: CASTAGETYNEQFF.

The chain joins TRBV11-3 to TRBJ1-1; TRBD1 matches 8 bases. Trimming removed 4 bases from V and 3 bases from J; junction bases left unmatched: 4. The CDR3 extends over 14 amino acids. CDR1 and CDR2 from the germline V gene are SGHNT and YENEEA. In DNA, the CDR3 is TGTGCCAGCAGCTACAGGACAGGGTACACTGAAGCTTTCTTT. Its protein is CASSYRTGYTEAFF.

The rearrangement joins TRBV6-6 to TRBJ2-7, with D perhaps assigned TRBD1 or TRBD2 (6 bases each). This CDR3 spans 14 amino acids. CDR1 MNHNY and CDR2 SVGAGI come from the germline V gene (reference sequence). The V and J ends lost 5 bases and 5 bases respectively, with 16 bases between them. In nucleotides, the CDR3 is TGTGCCAGCAGTCGCGGGACACACAGAGACGAGCAGTACTTC. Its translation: CASSRGTHRDEQYF.

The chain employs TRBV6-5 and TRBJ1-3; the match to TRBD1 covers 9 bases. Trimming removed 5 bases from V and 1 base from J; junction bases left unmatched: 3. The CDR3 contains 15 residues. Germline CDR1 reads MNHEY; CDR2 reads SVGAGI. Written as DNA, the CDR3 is TGTGCCAGCAGTACGACAGGGGGTTCTGGAAACACCATATATTTT. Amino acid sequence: CASSTTGGSGNTIYF.

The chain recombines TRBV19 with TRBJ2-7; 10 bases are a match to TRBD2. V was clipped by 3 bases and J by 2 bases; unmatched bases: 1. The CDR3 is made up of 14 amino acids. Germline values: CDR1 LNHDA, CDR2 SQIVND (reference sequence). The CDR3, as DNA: TGTGCCAGTAGTATTAGCGGGGGGACCTACGAGCAGTACTTC. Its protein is CASSISGGTYEQYF.